A selection of T cell receptor beta chains follows, all from one sample in a study of shared clonotypes between healthy human individuals. Some clones are missing from TCRdb's copy, which holds only in-frame ones; the method was immunoSEQ multiplex PCR. Among about 2 million clones listed, about 95% were seen once. The material sequenced was naive CD8+ T cells sorted from blood. The receptors shown here come from a man between 18 and 35 years old in good health. Each CDR3 is given with its conserved first and last residue. Each record gives: J gene, V gene, CDR3 protein.

j_gene: TRBJ2-1
v_gene: TRBV6-5
CDR3aa: CASSLTSGSSYEQFF

j_gene: TRBJ2-1
v_gene: TRBV28
CDR3aa: CASSPDIWQFF

j_gene: TRBJ1-1
v_gene: TRBV10-3
CDR3aa: CAISDGGWTEAFF

j_gene: TRBJ2-1
v_gene: TRBV7-6
CDR3aa: CASSLAPSGHNEQFF

j_gene: TRBJ2-7
v_gene: TRBV2
CDR3aa: CASSGDTPSEQYF

j_gene: TRBJ2-7
v_gene: TRBV6-5
CDR3aa: CASRTGFGDEQYF

j_gene: TRBJ1-5
v_gene: TRBV19
CDR3aa: CASSIGNNQPQHF

j_gene: TRBJ2-1
v_gene: TRBV6-5
CDR3aa: CASSYSADYNEQFF

j_gene: TRBJ1-3
v_gene: TRBV7-8
CDR3aa: CASSLGGGGNTIYF

j_gene: TRBJ2-5
v_gene: TRBV4-3
CDR3aa: CASSQHTEETQYF

j_gene: TRBJ1-2
v_gene: TRBV15
CDR3aa: CATSRRGEGTYGYTF

j_gene: TRBJ2-7
v_gene: TRBV6-1
CDR3aa: CASRPGEYEQYF

j_gene: TRBJ2-2
v_gene: TRBV7-8
CDR3aa: CASSLVGGAAGELFF

j_gene: TRBJ2-3
v_gene: TRBV4-2
CDR3aa: CASSPLAGGTDTQYF

j_gene: TRBJ1-2
v_gene: TRBV4-1
CDR3aa: CASSQANPRSQYGYTF

j_gene: TRBJ2-7
v_gene: TRBV7-9
CDR3aa: CASSLSDPPGRNNWEQYF

j_gene: TRBJ2-2
v_gene: TRBV7-8
CDR3aa: CASSLIGRPGELFF

j_gene: TRBJ2-3
v_gene: TRBV6-1
CDR3aa: CASSEAPTGGDTQYF

j_gene: TRBJ2-1
v_gene: TRBV5-1
CDR3aa: CASSLGLGTGRFEQFF

j_gene: TRBJ1-1
v_gene: TRBV13
CDR3aa: CASSTRYSNTEAFF

j_gene: TRBJ2-5
v_gene: TRBV4-2
CDR3aa: CASSQDQAPQETQYF

j_gene: TRBJ1-3
v_gene: TRBV13
CDR3aa: CASSLGMAKEGNTIYF

j_gene: TRBJ1-5
v_gene: TRBV6-1
CDR3aa: CASSERMGRVDQPQHF

j_gene: TRBJ2-2
v_gene: TRBV6-5
CDR3aa: CASSQPPGVTGELFF

j_gene: TRBJ2-7
v_gene: TRBV6-5
CDR3aa: CASSYGPGGIYEQYF

j_gene: TRBJ2-7
v_gene: TRBV27
CDR3aa: CASSLLAGGNEQYF

j_gene: TRBJ2-5
v_gene: TRBV9
CDR3aa: CASDSTGAQETQYF

j_gene: TRBJ2-1
v_gene: TRBV9
CDR3aa: CASTGQSYNEQFF

j_gene: TRBJ2-1
v_gene: TRBV13
CDR3aa: CASSGSPYNEQFF

j_gene: TRBJ2-3
v_gene: TRBV7-9
CDR3aa: CASSPGTEDTQYF

j_gene: TRBJ1-1
v_gene: TRBV14
CDR3aa: CASSNEGQLNTEAFF

j_gene: TRBJ2-7
v_gene: TRBV5-1
CDR3aa: CASSITGTSYEQYF

j_gene: TRBJ2-1
v_gene: TRBV10-3
CDR3aa: CAIQGGPLVVQFF

j_gene: TRBJ2-4
v_gene: TRBV11-2
CDR3aa: CASTLVGLGNIQYF

j_gene: TRBJ1-6
v_gene: TRBV4-3
CDR3aa: CASSQAFYNPAPLHF

j_gene: TRBJ2-2
v_gene: TRBV4-2
CDR3aa: CASSQENGASGRGTGELFF

j_gene: TRBJ2-7
v_gene: TRBV7-2
CDR3aa: CASSLEVLAESSYEQYF

j_gene: TRBJ2-5
v_gene: TRBV7-9
CDR3aa: CASSAGTLTPWRETQYF

j_gene: TRBJ2-5
v_gene: TRBV27
CDR3aa: CASSSNLPQGIMQETQYF

j_gene: TRBJ2-7
v_gene: TRBV18
CDR3aa: CASSPLISEGLAAPYEQYF

j_gene: TRBJ1-2
v_gene: TRBV5-1
CDR3aa: CASSQDPGTDYGYTF

j_gene: TRBJ2-7
v_gene: TRBV13
CDR3aa: CASSDSGGAYEQYF

j_gene: TRBJ1-2
v_gene: TRBV9
CDR3aa: CASSVGGQGNYGYTF

j_gene: TRBJ2-5
v_gene: TRBV13
CDR3aa: CASRQGAVETQYF

j_gene: TRBJ1-2
v_gene: TRBV4-1
CDR3aa: CASSQEKGGLHGYGYTF

j_gene: TRBJ2-2
v_gene: TRBV5-4
CDR3aa: CASSLGLNTGELFF

j_gene: TRBJ2-7
v_gene: TRBV13
CDR3aa: CASRQGGTSGFGEQYF

j_gene: TRBJ2-5
v_gene: TRBV4-1
CDR3aa: CASSQDNWDRDQETQYF

j_gene: TRBJ2-2
v_gene: TRBV29-1
CDR3aa: CSAGQGAGTGELFF

j_gene: TRBJ2-7
v_gene: TRBV19
CDR3aa: CASSIGRGHSYEQYF

j_gene: TRBJ2-3
v_gene: TRBV7-2
CDR3aa: CASSLEDRGITDTQYF